The clone carrying this T cell receptor beta chain was seen many times. What it recognizes is unknown. This sample is part of a study of spatial heterogeneity in lung cancer. Findings and limits, study-wide: The appearance of ubiquitous expanded tumor TCRs in blood was greater at resection than follow-up.

On each TCR cDNA molecule, a unique molecular identifier was present. Via MiXCR, TCRdb re-called the 5' RACE reads, giving one row per CDR3 protein. The sample consists of 82,000 or so distinct CDR3 sequences, around 12% of them appearing once. V dropped 3 bases and J dropped 7 bases, with 12 bases sitting between them. Germline CDR1 SEHNR, CDR2 FQNEAQ (reference sequence). The CDR3 totals 13 residues. The time point here: sample taken at primary tumor resection. From tumor, nontumor lung or frozen PBMC, whole RNA was taken unsorted for sequencing. Material: PBMCs, obtained at surgery. V gene TRBV7-9 combines with J gene TRBJ1-1; perhaps TRBD1 as D (5 bases). The TCR was taken from a male donor with early-stage non-small cell lung cancer. Written as DNA, the CDR3 is TGTGCCAGCAGCTTGACCAGGGATAGTGAAGCTTTCTTT. Its protein is CASSLTRDSEAFF.